The T cell receptor (beta chain) under discussion was sequenced for a study of identical twins. Study results and limitations: Donors were not followed over many years; analysis was cross-sectional. Zero-insertion analyses were open to partial confounding by invariant MAIT and iNKT cells.

TCRdb analysed the 5' RACE reads with MiXCR anew, one entry per CDR3 protein. The table includes about 240,000 distinct CDR3 sequences, 9.5% to 15% detected once. Germline V CDR1 and CDR2: DFQATT, SNEGSKA (reference sequence). The CDR3 length is 14 residues. Unmatched junction bases numbered 4, after V lost 1 base and J lost 5 bases. This clonotype has a handful of counts. What it recognizes is unknown. In every case, the donor was a healthy Caucasian. The sample was also reused in another study, on yellow fever vaccine responses in identical twins.

The sequenced sample consisted of memory (CD45RO+) T cells sorted from blood. This sequence originates from a woman between 18 and 29 years old in good health. J is TRBJ1-5 and V is TRBV20-1, with 8 bases matching TRBD1. The CDR3 here is CSARAGGLDQPQHF. In DNA form, the CDR3 reads TGCAGTGCTAGAGCAGGGGGCTTGGATCAGCCCCAGCATTTT.